The 10 T cell receptor beta chains presented below share a single source sample, sequenced in a study of T-cell memory formation after mild COVID-19. Each CDR3 protein gets one entry after TCRdb re-called the 5' RACE reads with MiXCR. The sample has roughly 70,000 distinct CDR3 sequences, 15% to 20% seen once. Source material: PBMCs or a T cell subset sorted from them (not recorded which). All receptors derive from an adult woman who had mild COVID-19 (a few samples of this study predate the infection). Cell type and time point are not known.

The chain uses TRBV7-9 and TRBJ2-3; perhaps TRBD2 as D (6 bases). This CDR3 region has 15 residues. Germline-derived CDR1 and CDR2 are SEHNR and FQNEAQ (reference sequence). V dropped 5 bases and J dropped 0 bases, with 12 bases sitting between them. CDR3 loop: CASSRSGASTDTQYF. As DNA, the CDR3 is TGTGCCAGCAGCCGTAGCGGAGCTAGCACAGATACGCAGTATTTT.

This sequence joins TRBV7-9 and TRBJ1-2; D unclear. V was trimmed by 5 bases and J by 5 bases, leaving 18 bases between them. The germline V gene encodes CDR1 SEHNR and CDR2 FQNEAQ (reference sequence). This CDR3 is 15 amino acids long. The CDR3 here is CASSQPGVGSYGYTF. The CDR3 DNA reads as TGTGCCAGCAGCCAACCTGGGGTAGGATCGTATGGCTACACCTTC. The complete variable domain, with remaining parts taken from reference TRBV7-9 and TRBJ1-2, reads DTGVSQNPRHKITKRGQNVTFRCDPISEHNRLYWYRQTLGQGPEFLTYFQNEAQLEKSRLLSDRFSAERPKGSFSTLEIQRTEQGDSAMYLCASSQPGVGSYGYTFGSGTRLTVV.

CDR3 sequence reads: CASSLFSVGQGVGNTEAFF. CDR3 nucleotides: TGTGCCAGCAGCTTATTCTCCGTCGGACAGGGGGTAGGGAACACTGAAGCTTTCTTT. The chain joins TRBV7-8 to TRBJ1-1; the match to TRBD1 covers 10 bases. Germline CDR1 is SGHVS and CDR2 is FQNEAQ. V shed 2 bases and J 1 base; nucleotides not matched to a gene: 13. CDR3 length: 19 residues. Filled out from reference TRBV7-8 and TRBJ1-1, the complete variable domain reads GAGVSQSPRYKVAKRGQDVALRCDPISGHVSLFWYQQALGQGPEFLTYFQNEAQLDKSGLPSDRFFAERPEGSVSTLKIQRTQQEDSAVYLCASSLFSVGQGVGNTEAFFGQGTRLTVV.

This chain uses TRBV10-1 with TRBJ2-2; TRBD1 might be the D (5 bases). Germline V gene sequence: CDR1 WNHNN, CDR2 SYGVQD (reference sequence). CDR3 length: 15 residues. Trimming cost V 4 bases and J 5 bases, with 14 bases left between them. The CDR3 coding sequence is TGCGCCAGCAGTGTGCACAAGACAGAGACCGGGGAGCTGTTTTTT. This encodes CASSVHKTETGELFF.

CDR3 residues: CASSQGTGELFF. DNA for the CDR3: TGTGCCAGCAGCCAGGGAACCGGGGAGCTGTTTTTT. The chain uses TRBV12-3 or TRBV12-4 and TRBJ2-2; weak D call: TRBD1 (5 bases). Trimming cost V 6 bases and J 5 bases, with 7 bases left between them. The CDR3 runs 12 residues.

The gene calls are TRBV5-6 and TRBJ2-5, with D perhaps matching TRBD2 (6 bases). Looked up from germline, CDR1 is SGHDT and CDR2 is YYEEEE. The CDR3 spans 15 residues. V dropped 1 base and J dropped 3 bases, with 13 bases sitting between them. CDR3 in DNA: TGTGCCAGCAGCTTGTGGGGGGACGGCAAAGAGACCCAGTACTTC. This codes for CASSLWGDGKETQYF.

For the CDR3, the DNA is TGTGCCAGCAGCCAAGAAAGCGGTTTTAGCACAGATACGCAGTATTTT. Amino acids: CASSQESGFSTDTQYF. This sequence joins TRBV14 and TRBJ2-3; a weak D match, TRBD2 (5 bases). The CDR3 covers 16 residues. The ends were cut back, 0 bases at V and 0 bases at J, with 10 bases in the middle. CDR1 SGHDN and CDR2 FVKESK come from the germline V gene.

In its sample, this clonotype was seen many times. The CDR3 coding sequence is TGCAGTGCCACCTTTAAAGGACAGGGGAACTACGAGCAGTACTTC. The encoded protein is CSATFKGQGNYEQYF. V and J are TRBV20-1 and TRBJ2-7; 9 bases align to TRBD1. The CDR3 is made up of 15 amino acids. CDR1 is DFQATT and CDR2 is SNEGSKA in the germline V gene (reference sequence). Trimming cost V 6 bases and J 3 bases; bases outside gene matches: 12.

The chain has TRBV6-2 or TRBV6-3 and TRBJ2-1; possible D gene TRBD2, 6 bases. The CDR3 is 15 amino acids. The germline V and J ends were trimmed by 10 bases and 0 bases, with 16 bases remaining between them. Germline-derived CDR1 and CDR2 are MNHEY and SVGEGT. The CDR3 nucleotides are TGTGCCACCCAGGAGGGTGCCAGCTCCTACAATGAGCAGTTCTTC. It yields the protein CATQEGASSYNEQFF.

The chain couples TRBV4-1 to TRBJ2-2; D is perhaps TRBD2 (5 bases). The CDR3 has 17 residues. Trimming shortened V by 2 bases and J by 5 bases, and 18 bases separated the two germline ends. Germline CDR1 and CDR2: MGHRA and YSYEKL. The CDR3, as DNA: TGCGCCAGCAGCCAATTCGAGGGAAGTGTGAGGACCGGGGAGCTGTTTTTT. Encoded protein: CASSQFEGSVRTGELFF.